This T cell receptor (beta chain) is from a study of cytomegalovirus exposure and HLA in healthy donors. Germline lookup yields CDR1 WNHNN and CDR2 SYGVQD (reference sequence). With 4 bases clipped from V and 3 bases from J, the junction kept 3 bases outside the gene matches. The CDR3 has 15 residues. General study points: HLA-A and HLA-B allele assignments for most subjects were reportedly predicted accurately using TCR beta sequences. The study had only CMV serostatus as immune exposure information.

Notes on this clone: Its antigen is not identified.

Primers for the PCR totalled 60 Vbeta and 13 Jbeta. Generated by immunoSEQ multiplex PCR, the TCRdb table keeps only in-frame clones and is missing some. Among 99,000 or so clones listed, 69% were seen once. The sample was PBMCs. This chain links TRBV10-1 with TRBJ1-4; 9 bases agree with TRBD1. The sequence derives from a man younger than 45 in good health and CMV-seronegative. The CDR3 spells CASSARDRANEKLFF. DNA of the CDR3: TGCGCCAGCAGTGCCCGGGACAGGGCTAATGAAAAACTGTTTTTT.